Each of the 27 T cell receptor beta chains below was sequenced from the same sample in a study of regulatory T cells in long-lasting Graves disease. The authors built TCR beta libraries using iRepertoire HTBI primers and Arm-PCR of CDR3 regions. Via MiXCR, TCRdb re-called the multiplex PCR reads, giving one row per CDR3 protein. The sample lists some 410,000 distinct CDR3 sequences, roughly 15% occurring once. Time point of the sample: newly diagnosed GD, antithyroid drugs for less than 3 months. The authors made the TCR library using RNA they extracted from PBMCs. The same data also contributed to another study, on T cells in Graves' hyperthyroidism and ophthalmopathy.

Specimen: peripheral blood mononuclear cells (PBMCs), collected at new diagnosis, from a patient treated with antithyroid drugs. These receptors originate from a woman in her twenties or thirties with Graves disease.

This clonotype was detected only a few times. The chain uses TRBV12-3 or TRBV12-4 and TRBJ2-7; 8 nucleotides align to TRBD1. The CDR3 length is 15 residues. J was trimmed by 3 bases and V by 3 bases; bases with no gene match: 7. CDR3 sequence (DNA): TGTGCCAGCAGTTTGTCAGGGGGCGGCTTCTACGAGCAGTACTTC. It yields the protein CASSLSGGGFYEQYF.

This clonotype was seen a handful of times. This chain uses TRBV24-1 with TRBJ1-2; D perhaps matches TRBD1 (5 bases). Germline assignment: CDR1 KGHDR and CDR2 SFDVKD. Trimming pared 3 bases from V and 11 bases from J, leaving 12 bases between. This CDR3 has 12 amino acids. In DNA, the CDR3 is TGTGCCACCAGTGATGGCGGGGGACGTTACACCTTC. This translates into CATSDGGGRYTF.

There are many counts of this clonotype. This rearrangement joins TRBV2 to TRBJ2-5, with TRBD1 matching over 7 bases. This CDR3 has 13 amino acids. With 11 bases clipped from V and 2 bases from J, the junction kept 8 bases outside the gene matches. Germline V gives CDR1 SNHLY, CDR2 FYNNEI. CDR3 loop: CAGQGTEQETQYF. The CDR3 nucleotides read TGTGCCGGTCAAGGGACAGAACAAGAGACCCAGTACTTC.

The V gene is TRBV12-3 or TRBV12-4, the J gene TRBJ2-2, with D perhaps matching TRBD2 (5 bases). The CDR3 sequence is 15 residues long. Trimming shortened V by 6 bases and J by 1 base, and 12 bases separated the two germline ends. The CDR3 DNA reads as TGTGCCAGCAGCTTCTCGAGCGGGAACACCGGGGAGCTGTTTTTT. Translation gives CASSFSSGNTGELFF.

This clonotype was counted ten times or more. V and J are TRBV11-2 and TRBJ2-3; possibly TRBD2 for D (6 bases). Germline CDR1 and CDR2: SGHAT and FQNNGV. V lost 5 bases and J 2 bases, leaving 11 bases between the germline ends. CDR3 length: 14 amino acids. CDR3 sequence (DNA): TGTGCCAGCAGCCCCCTGCGGGACACAGATACGCAGTATTTT. This sequence encodes CASSPLRDTDTQYF.

The gene calls are TRBV14 and TRBJ2-6; D could derive from TRBD1 or TRBD2 (5 bases each). The V gene's germline CDR1 is SGHDN and CDR2 FVKESK. The V end was cut by 4 bases, the J end by 0 bases, with 16 bases between. CDR3 size: 18 residues. CDR3 residues: CASSLWGPPFSGANVLTF. The CDR3 region has the DNA TGTGCCAGCAGCCTCTGGGGACCGCCTTTCTCTGGGGCCAACGTCCTGACTTTC.

The chain uses TRBV29-1 and TRBJ1-2, with D perhaps TRBD1 (6 bases). The ends were cut back, 6 bases at V and 2 bases at J, with 10 bases in the middle. There are 12 residues in the CDR3. Germline V gives CDR1 SQVTM, CDR2 ANQGSEA. The CDR3 DNA sequence: TGCAGCGTACACACAGGGAACTATGGCTACACCTTC. Its protein product is CSVHTGNYGYTF.

This clonotype was recorded many times. This chain links TRBV12-3 or TRBV12-4 with TRBJ2-7; a weak D match, TRBD1 (6 bases). Trimming removed 3 bases from V and 6 bases from J, with 18 bases in between. CDR3 size: 15 residues. The CDR3 reads CASSLLPGHPGEQYF. CDR3 DNA: TGTGCCAGCAGTTTGCTTCCGGGACACCCCGGCGAGCAGTACTTC.

This clonotype was detected ten times or more. V and J are TRBV6-2 or TRBV6-3 and TRBJ1-1; TRBD1 aligns across 11 bases. Germline V gives CDR1 MNHEY, CDR2 SVGEGT. CDR3 length: 16 amino acids. V trimming: 2 bases; J trimming: 3 bases; junction bases outside the gene matches: 5. CDR3 sequence reads: CASSYLGQGADTEAFF. The CDR3 region has the DNA TGTGCCAGCAGTTACCTTGGACAGGGGGCGGACACTGAAGCTTTCTTT.

This clonotype occurred many times. V and J are TRBV13 and TRBJ1-2, with 7 positions matching TRBD1. Unmatched junction bases numbered 4, after V lost 4 bases and J lost 2 bases. Germline-derived CDR1 and CDR2 are PRHDT and FYEKMQ (reference sequence). The CDR3 totals 14 residues. The chain's CDR3 is CASSSGQINYGYTF. CDR3 nucleotide sequence: TGTGCCAGCAGCTCGGGACAGATAAACTATGGCTACACCTTC.

In regard to this clonotype: A read error may explain this, as a much larger clone is one base away. The V gene is TRBV27, the J gene TRBJ2-5; 11 nucleotides line up with TRBD1. Germline V gene data show CDR1 as MNHEY and CDR2 as SMNVEV (reference sequence). The junction had 14 bases not matched to a gene; V was cut back by 6 bases and J by 11 bases. The CDR3 sequence is 15 residues long. The CDR3 loop reads CASRRGQGGHNEQYF. The DNA of the CDR3 is TGTGCCAGCAGGCGGGGACAGGGGGGCCACAATGAGCAGTACTTC.

J is TRBJ2-1 and V is TRBV3-1; 9 nucleotides agree with TRBD1. Germline assignment: CDR1 LGHDT and CDR2 YNNKEL (reference sequence). J lost 8 bases, V lost 2 bases, and 7 bases had no gene match. The CDR3 extends over 15 amino acids. In DNA, the CDR3 is TGTGCCAGCAGCCAACGGGGACAGGGCGTCTATGAGCAGTTCTTC. This sequence encodes CASSQRGQGVYEQFF.

In this sample, this clonotype turned up many times. The rearrangement joins TRBV7-6 to TRBJ2-5; the D is unclear. V was shortened by 1 base and J by 5 bases, with 11 bases between the two germline ends. CDR1 is SGHVS, CDR2 FNYEAQ, per germline. The CDR3 runs to 14 residues. The CDR3 bases are TGTGCCAGCAGCTTAGTCTCCGCCGGGGAGACCCAGTACTTC. Translation gives CASSLVSAGETQYF.

As concerns this clonotype: It differs at one base from a far larger clone, so likely a read error. This rearrangement joins TRBV27 to TRBJ2-7; 7 nucleotides agree with TRBD2. The CDR3 runs 14 residues. Germline V gives CDR1 MNHEY, CDR2 SMNVEV (reference sequence). The CDR3 region has the DNA TGTGCCAGCAGTCCAGCGGGGAGGGTCTACGGGCAGTACTTC. It encodes CASSPAGRVYGQYF.

This clonotype was counted many times. The V gene is TRBV9, the J gene TRBJ2-7; D is perhaps TRBD1 (6 bases). Trimming removed 0 bases from V and 2 bases from J, with 12 bases in between. The CDR3 is 15 amino acids. Germline CDR1 reads SGDLS; CDR2 reads YYNGEE. The CDR3 nucleotides read TGTGCCAGCAGCGTAGGGAACAGGGCAACCTACGAGCAGTACTTC. Translating it yields CASSVGNRATYEQYF.

This clonotype has only a few counts. This chain joins TRBV2 and TRBJ2-5, with D maybe TRBD1 (7 bases). Germline lookup yields CDR1 SNHLY and CDR2 FYNNEI. CDR3 length: 15 residues. V lost 0 bases and J 5 bases, leaving 13 bases between the germline ends. The CDR3 nucleotides read TGTGCCAGCAGTGAAGCAGACAGGGACTTGGAGACCCAGTACTTC. Amino acid sequence: CASSEADRDLETQYF.

This clonotype was counted at least ten times. The chain carries TRBV28 and TRBJ2-7, with TRBD1 matching 8 bases. Trimming cost V 10 bases and J 3 bases; bases outside gene matches: 17. This CDR3 is built from 16 residues. Per germline, CDR1 MDHEN and CDR2 SYDVKM. For the CDR3, the DNA is TGTGCCATCGCAGGAACCGGGACAGGAGATCTCTACGAGCAGTACTTC. Its translation: CAIAGTGTGDLYEQYF.

The chain recombines TRBV12-3 or TRBV12-4 with TRBJ2-1, with D perhaps matching TRBD2 (6 bases). V was pared by 6 bases and J by 6 bases, with 27 bases between. CDR3 length: 18 residues. This chain's CDR3 is CASSVGHGAGVGGNEQFF. DNA for the CDR3: TGTGCCAGCAGCGTAGGCCACGGAGCAGGAGTGGGGGGCAATGAGCAGTTCTTC.

This clonotype has a handful of counts. The rearrangement links TRBV6-5 to TRBJ2-1; D remains ambiguous. This CDR3 comprises 12 residues. V lost 2 bases to trimming and J lost 7 bases, with 6 bases between them. Germline CDR1 and CDR2: MNHEY and SVGAGI. The CDR3 loop is CASSYGWNEQFF. CDR3 bases: TGTGCCAGCAGTTACGGATGGAATGAGCAGTTCTTC.

The genes are TRBV20-1 and TRBJ2-7; the match to TRBD2 covers 11 bases. This CDR3 has 13 amino acids. From germline, CDR1 is DFQATT and CDR2 SNEGSKA (reference sequence). The V segment lost 2 bases and the J segment 6 bases; nucleotides outside the gene matches: 3. In DNA form, the CDR3 reads TGCAGTGCTAGACGCGGACTAGCGGGCGAGCAGTACTTC. Protein product: CSARRGLAGEQYF.

To note about this clonotype: With a much larger clone just one base away, this may be a read error. The chain is built from TRBV2 and TRBJ1-1; 7 bases are shared with TRBD1. The germline CDR1 and CDR2 sequences are SNHLY and FYNNEI. The length of the CDR3 is 14 residues. The CDR3 coding sequence is TGTGCCAGCAGCCCGGGACAGATAAACACTGAAACTTTCTTT. It specifies CASSPGQINTETFF.

This chain joins TRBV20-1 and TRBJ1-5; D is unclear. The CDR3 totals 17 residues. V lost 3 bases and J lost 5, with 23 bases in between. Germline-derived CDR1 and CDR2 are DFQATT and SNEGSKA (reference sequence). CDR3 in DNA: TGCAGTGCTAGCCCAACCACCCGGGCCCTACCCCATCAGCCCCAGCATTTT. This translates into CSASPTTRALPHQPQHF.

This clonotype was detected only a few times. A much larger clonotype is one base distant, so this may be a read error. The chain employs TRBV6-1 and TRBJ2-1, with TRBD2 matching over 10 bases. The germline V gene encodes CDR1 MNHNS and CDR2 SASEGT. The ends lost 6 bases at V and 4 bases at J; junction bases unmatched: 9. The CDR3 sequence is 16 residues long. CDR3 sequence reads: CASSDTSGTPYNEQFF. The CDR3 region has the DNA TGTGCCAGCAGCGATACTAGCGGGACCCCTTACAATGAGCAGTTCTTC.

The chain links TRBV10-3 to TRBJ1-6; the D gene is possibly TRBD1 (6 bases). Trimming left V 7 bases short and J 0 bases short, with 16 bases between. CDR1 and CDR2 from the germline V gene are ENHRY and SYGVKD. This CDR3 is built from 17 residues. DNA of the CDR3: TGTGCCATCAAAGGGGCAGGGGACACCTCCTATAATTCACCCCTCCACTTT. Translated: CAIKGAGDTSYNSPLHF.

This clonotype was detected many times. The V and J genes are TRBV28 and TRBJ1-2, with a tentative D call TRBD1 (6 bases). The CDR3 runs to 15 residues. Per the germline V gene, CDR1 is MDHEN and CDR2 is SYDVKM. V dropped 3 bases and J dropped 7 bases, with 18 bases sitting between them. CDR3 DNA: TGTGCCAGCAGTTTGGGGAACCTCCGGGGGCGTGGCTACACCTTC. Its protein is CASSLGNLRGRGYTF.

This clonotype was counted only a few times. CDR3 loop: CASSSPGQGNIQYF. The CDR3 DNA reads TGTGCCAGCAGTTCGCCGGGACAGGGGAACATTCAGTACTTC. This chain joins TRBV12-3 or TRBV12-4 and TRBJ2-4, with 10 bases matching TRBD1. V shed 4 bases, J shed 7 bases, and the junction held 4 bases outside the gene matches. CDR3 length: 14 residues.

In this sample, this clonotype turned up many times. The CDR3 nucleotides read TGTGCCAGCAGCCCAAGTAGCAATCAGCCCCAGCATTTT. Its translation is CASSPSSNQPQHF. The chain is built from TRBV12-3 or TRBV12-4 and TRBJ1-5, with D hard to call. Trimming took off 6 bases at V and 0 bases at J, with 6 bases between the two ends. The CDR3 is 13 residues long.